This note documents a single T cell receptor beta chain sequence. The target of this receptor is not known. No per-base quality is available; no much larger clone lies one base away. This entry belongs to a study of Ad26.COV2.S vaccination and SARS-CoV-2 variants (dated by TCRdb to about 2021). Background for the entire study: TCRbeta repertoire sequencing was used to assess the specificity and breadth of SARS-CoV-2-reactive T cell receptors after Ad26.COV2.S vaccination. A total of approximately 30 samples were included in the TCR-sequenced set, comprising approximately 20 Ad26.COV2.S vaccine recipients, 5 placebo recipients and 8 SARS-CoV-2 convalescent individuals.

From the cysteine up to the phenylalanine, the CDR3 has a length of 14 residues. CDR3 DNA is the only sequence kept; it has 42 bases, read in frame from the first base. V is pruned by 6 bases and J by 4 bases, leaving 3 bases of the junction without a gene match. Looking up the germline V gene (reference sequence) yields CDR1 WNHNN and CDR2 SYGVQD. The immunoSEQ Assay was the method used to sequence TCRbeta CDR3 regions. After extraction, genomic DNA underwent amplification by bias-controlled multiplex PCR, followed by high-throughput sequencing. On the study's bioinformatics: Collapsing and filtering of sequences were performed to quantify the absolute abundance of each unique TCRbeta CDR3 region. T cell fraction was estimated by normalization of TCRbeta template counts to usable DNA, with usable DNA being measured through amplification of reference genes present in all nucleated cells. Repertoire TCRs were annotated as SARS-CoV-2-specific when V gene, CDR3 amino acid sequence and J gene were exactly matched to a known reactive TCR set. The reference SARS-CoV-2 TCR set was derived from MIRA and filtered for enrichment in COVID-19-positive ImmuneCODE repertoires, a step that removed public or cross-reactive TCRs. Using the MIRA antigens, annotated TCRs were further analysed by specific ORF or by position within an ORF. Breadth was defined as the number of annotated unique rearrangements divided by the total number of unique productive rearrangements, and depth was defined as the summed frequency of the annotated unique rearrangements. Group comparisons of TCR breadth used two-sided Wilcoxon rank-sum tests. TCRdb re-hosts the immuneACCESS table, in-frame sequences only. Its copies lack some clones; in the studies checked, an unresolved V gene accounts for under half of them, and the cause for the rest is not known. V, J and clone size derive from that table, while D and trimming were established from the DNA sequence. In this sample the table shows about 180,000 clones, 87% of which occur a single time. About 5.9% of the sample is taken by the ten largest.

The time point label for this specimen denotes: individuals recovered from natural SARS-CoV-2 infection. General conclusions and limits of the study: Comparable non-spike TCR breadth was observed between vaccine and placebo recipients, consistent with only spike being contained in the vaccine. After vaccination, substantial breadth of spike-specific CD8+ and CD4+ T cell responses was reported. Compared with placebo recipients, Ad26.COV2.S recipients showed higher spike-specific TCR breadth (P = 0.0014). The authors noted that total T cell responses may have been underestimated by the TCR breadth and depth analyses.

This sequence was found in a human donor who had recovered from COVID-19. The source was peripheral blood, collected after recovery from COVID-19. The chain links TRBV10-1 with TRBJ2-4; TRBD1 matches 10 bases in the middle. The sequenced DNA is TGCGCCAGCAGAGGACAGGGGGTAAAAAACATTCAGTACTTC. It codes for CASRGQGVKNIQYF.